Listed here are 14 T cell receptor beta chains from one sample, sequenced in a study of cytomegalovirus exposure and HLA in healthy donors (dated by TCRdb to the late 2010s). The library was obtained by the immunoSEQ multiplex PCR assay. TCRdb mirrors the immuneACCESS table, restricted to in-frame sequences. Some clones are absent from its copies; in checked studies, under half trace to an unresolved V gene, and the reason for the others is unknown. The sample yields some 270,000 clones; 86% were counted once. The ten largest make up around 1% of the sample. Material: PBMCs. These receptors came from a woman aged 18-35 years in good health and CMV-seronegative.

This clone was found a few times. The rearrangement joins TRBV6-6 to TRBJ2-7; D may be TRBD2 (5 bases). Germline V lookup: CDR1 MNHNY, CDR2 SVGAGI (reference sequence). The CDR3 has 12 residues. The V and J ends lost 7 bases and 4 bases respectively, with 11 bases between them. The CDR3 DNA reads as TGTGCCAGCACCGGCCGGGAATACGAGCAGTACTTC. Its translation is CASTGREYEQYF.

CDR3 residues: CASSLLVRNTEAFF. CDR3 bases: TGCGCCAGCAGCTTGTTAGTGAGGAACACTGAAGCTTTCTTT. The rearrangement uses TRBV5-1 and TRBJ1-1; D is uncertain. CDR3 size: 14 residues. The V gene lost 1 base and the J gene lost 1 base, with 8 bases spanning the gap. Germline CDR1 SGHRS, CDR2 YFSETQ.

The chain recombines TRBV28 with TRBJ2-2; a weak D match, TRBD2 (5 bases). Trimming removed 3 bases from V and 3 bases from J, with 20 bases in between. This CDR3 region has 18 residues. Germline lookup yields CDR1 MDHEN and CDR2 SYDVKM. CDR3 nucleotides: TGTGCCAGCAGTTTTACGACCGGGGAGTCTATCGACACCGGGGAGCTGTTTTTT. This encodes CASSFTTGESIDTGELFF.

The chain is built from TRBV4-1 and TRBJ2-7; D might be TRBD1 (6 bases). Trimming left V 4 bases short and J 1 base short, with 14 bases between. CDR1 MGHRA and CDR2 YSYEKL come from the germline V gene. The CDR3 spans 15 residues. The CDR3 region has the DNA TGCGCCAGCAGCCCCGCCAGGACAGCTTCCTACGAGCAGTACTTC. It codes for CASSPARTASYEQYF.

This chain links TRBV7-3 with TRBJ2-5; weak D call: TRBD1 (6 bases). Between the trimmed V and J ends, which lost 6 bases and 5 bases, there was a span of 19 bases. This CDR3 comprises 15 residues. Germline-derived CDR1 and CDR2 are SGHTA and FQGTGA. The CDR3 nucleotides read TGTGCCAGCAGTTCCCAGGGGCTAGGTCAGGAGACCCAGTACTTC. This translates into CASSSQGLGQETQYF. Full variable domain (missing parts from reference TRBV7-3 and TRBJ2-5): GAGVSQTPSNKVTEKGKYVELRCDPISGHTALYWYRQSLGQGPEFLIYFQGTGAADDSGLPNDRFFAVRPEGSVSTLKIQRTERGDSAVYLCASSSQGLGQETQYFGPGTRLLVL.

The genes are TRBV27 and TRBJ2-7; possible D gene TRBD1, 6 bases. This CDR3 region has 13 residues. Looked up from germline, CDR1 is MNHEY and CDR2 is SMNVEV (reference sequence). V lost 8 bases to trimming and J lost 3 bases, with 14 bases between them. The CDR3 loop is CASLSQGCYEQYF. As DNA, the CDR3 is TGTGCCAGCCTCTCGCAGGGGTGCTACGAGCAGTACTTC.

The rearrangement joins TRBV10-3 to TRBJ1-1; perhaps TRBD1 as D (5 bases). The length of the CDR3 is 12 residues. CDR1 is ENHRY and CDR2 is SYGVKD in the germline V gene. Trimming removed 10 bases from V and 5 bases from J, with 14 bases in between. The CDR3 DNA reads TGTGCCACCAGAGGGGAAAGAACTGAAGCTTTCTTT. Translated, it gives CATRGERTEAFF.

In its sample, this clone was seen a few times. The chain links TRBV28 to TRBJ1-5; maybe TRBD1 (6 bases). Germline CDR1 is MDHEN and CDR2 is SYDVKM. CDR3 length: 14 residues. Trimming shortened V by 5 bases and J by 4 bases, and 12 bases separated the two germline ends. The CDR3 reads CASSMVQGNQPQHF. CDR3 sequence (DNA): TGTGCCAGCAGTATGGTACAGGGTAATCAGCCCCAGCATTTT.

This clone was picked up a small number of times. The chain employs TRBV14 and TRBJ2-7, with 7 bases identical to TRBD1. CDR3 length: 14 residues. V trimming: 4 bases; J trimming: 3 bases; junction bases outside the gene matches: 6. Germline V gene data show CDR1 as SGHDN and CDR2 as FVKESK. The CDR3 DNA follows: TGTGCCAGCAGCCTCTACAGACAGGGCTACGAGCAGTACTTC. It codes for CASSLYRQGYEQYF.

The gene calls are TRBV18 and TRBJ2-5; 11 bases agree with TRBD2. Germline trimming cut 1 base from V and 5 bases from J; bases unmatched to any gene: 6. This CDR3 has 16 residues. CDR1 KGHSH and CDR2 LQKENI come from the germline V gene. The CDR3 region is CASSPLLLAGEETQYF. The DNA for the CDR3 is TGTGCCAGCTCACCACTTTTACTAGCGGGAGAGGAGACCCAGTACTTC.

This chain joins TRBV7-3 and TRBJ1-1; 7 positions agree with TRBD1. Germline CDR1 is SGHTA and CDR2 is FQGTGA. With 5 bases clipped from V and 1 base from J, the junction kept 4 bases outside the gene matches. The CDR3 loop spans 14 amino acids. CDR3: CASSLGQANTEAFF. The CDR3 nucleotides are TGTGCCAGCAGCCTCGGACAGGCGAACACTGAAGCTTTCTTT.

The V and J genes are TRBV19 and TRBJ1-4, with unresolved D. This CDR3 contains 13 residues. Germline V lookup: CDR1 LNHDA, CDR2 SQIVND (reference sequence). Trimming cost V 3 bases and J 7 bases, with 9 bases left between them. The CDR3 spells CASSIREAEKLFF. CDR3 DNA sequence: TGTGCCAGTAGTATTCGGGAGGCTGAAAAACTGTTTTTT.

The chain has TRBV29-1 and TRBJ1-1; no definite D call. The CDR3 totals 11 residues. The ends were cut back, 4 bases at V and 3 bases at J, with 6 bases in the middle. Germline lookup yields CDR1 SQVTM and CDR2 ANQGSEA. CDR3 amino acids: CSVGTDTEAFF. The CDR3 DNA reads as TGCAGCGTTGGAACAGACACTGAAGCTTTCTTT.

This chain joins TRBV19 and TRBJ2-2; 7 nucleotides line up with TRBD1. CDR1 and CDR2 (germline): LNHDA, SQIVND (reference sequence). V dropped 5 bases and J dropped 3; count of bases not matched to a gene: 6. The CDR3 has 15 amino acids. CDR3 residues: CASSAHRGDTGELFF. CDR3 in DNA: TGTGCCAGTAGTGCCCACAGGGGTGACACCGGGGAGCTGTTTTTT.